The rows below give T cell receptor beta chains drawn from one sample of a study of blood T cell repertoires in COVID-19. Here immunoSEQ multiplex PCR was the method, and the copy in TCRdb shows in-frame clones only, minus some. This sample has some 150,000 clones; just under 85% occur once, and the top ten carry over 9%. The material sequenced was PBMCs or T cells enriched from blood (not recorded which). The receptors derive from a man in his fifties who had recovered from COVID-19. The CDR3 runs from the conserved cysteine through the conserved F or W. D genes are given only for firm matches. Some rows mark clone size as missing; the rest say once, few, many or name a class of expanded clone.

D	V	J	size	DNA	CDR3
TRBD1	TRBV19	TRBJ1-5	once	TGTGCCAGTAGTGACCAGGGGGGTCAGCCCCAGCATTTT	CASSDQGGQPQHF
-	TRBV5-1	TRBJ2-2	-	TGCGCCAGCAGCAAGTTGCGGTCTAACACCGGGGAGCTGTTTTTT	CASSKLRSNTGELFF
-	TRBV7-2	TRBJ2-7	-	TGTGCCAGCAGCTTAGTTACCTACGAGCAGTACTTC	CASSLVTYEQYF
TRBD1	TRBV4-2	TRBJ2-1	-	TGTGCCAGCAGCCAAATAAACCCGGGACAGACCTACAATGAGCAGTTCTTC	CASSQINPGQTYNEQFF
-	TRBV6-5	TRBJ1-5	-	TGTGCCAGCAGGGAGACAGGCGGCGGAAATCAGCCCCAGCATTTT	CASRETGGGNQPQHF
-	TRBV9	TRBJ1-2	-	TGTGCCAGCAGCGTAAGGGGTAATGGCTACACCTTC	CASSVRGNGYTF
-	TRBV11-3	TRBJ1-2	-	TGTGCCAGCAGCTTTCGGGGGGTTCGGGGGACAACTGATGGCTACACCTTC	CASSFRGVRGTTDGYTF
TRBD2	TRBV11-2	TRBJ2-2	-	TGTGCCAGCAGCTTAGGTCCTAGCGGGGGGTCGACCACCGGGGAGCTGTTTTTT	CASSLGPSGGSTTGELFF
-	TRBV4-1	TRBJ1-1	-	TGCGCCAGCAGCCAAGGAGAGAACACTGAAGCTTTCTTT	CASSQGENTEAFF
TRBD2	TRBV6-2/TRBV6-3	TRBJ2-3	-	TGTGCCAGCAGCCTCCTCGGGCGGGGGGTTAGCACAGATACGCAGTATTTT	CASSLLGRGVSTDTQYF
TRBD1	TRBV18	TRBJ1-5	-	TGTGCCAGCTCACCTGAGGGACAGGGTTATCAGCCCCAGCATTTT	CASSPEGQGYQPQHF